This entry describes one TCR beta chain. Antigen: not known. This sample is part of a study of blood T cells in healthy people across ages. Germline CDR1 SEHNR, CDR2 FQNEAQ (reference sequence). With 5 bases removed from V and 6 bases from J, the gap between germline ends came to 18 bases. The length of the CDR3 is 15 residues. A second PCR, run for roughly 6 to 11 cycles, used a sample-barcoded 5' primer plus a J-beta primer mix. Via MiXCR, TCRdb re-called the 5' RACE reads, giving one row per CDR3 protein. The sample lists some 780,000 distinct CDR3 sequences; approximately 60% were seen once. Study-level findings and limits: Estimated diversity across one million T cells was deemed an underestimate.

This TCR was sampled from a man aged 40-50 years in good health. What was sequenced was blood. The chain recombines TRBV7-9 with TRBJ2-3; D might be TRBD1 or TRBD2, each matching 5 bases. This chain's CDR3 is CASSPRGPTSDTQYF. CDR3 nucleotides: TGTGCCAGCAGCCCTCGGGGCCCCACGTCGGATACGCAGTATTTT.